This paragraph reports one TCR beta chain. Its antigen is still unknown. CDR3 length equals 17 residues. The V and J ends lost 0 bases and 3 bases, in that order; junction bases with no gene match: 10. Germline CDR1 MGHRA, CDR2 YSYEKL. These data originate in a study of cytomegalovirus exposure and HLA in healthy donors. Study-level points and caveats: An analysis was carried out later, and it reportedly showed fewer N-insertions in an Asian-associated ancestry cluster than the approximately 670-donor mean. A later analysis linked a missense DCLRE1C variant to TCR beta V- and J-gene trimming. The study reported that TCR beta sequences accurately predicted HLA-A and HLA-B alleles in most subjects.

The primer mix had 60 Vbeta and 13 Jbeta primers. Assay: immunoSEQ multiplex PCR; the TCRdb copy retains only in-frame clones and omits some. Of 180,000 or so clones in the sample, approximately 85% are singletons; the top ten hold about 9.3%. This receptor was obtained from a man between 18 and 29 years old in good health and CMV-seropositive. The sample taken for sequencing was PBMCs. V gene TRBV4-1 combines with J gene TRBJ2-7; 8 bases match TRBD1. DNA for the CDR3: TGCGCCAGCAGCCAAGACGCTACTGAAACAGGGGGCTACGAGCAGTACTTC. It codes for CASSQDATETGGYEQYF.